The next 27 T cell receptor beta chains were all read from a single sample in a study of OX40 agonist ivuxolimab in advanced cancers. Assay: immunoSEQ multiplex PCR; the TCRdb copy retains only in-frame clones and omits some. The table shows tens of thousands of clones, with 77% occurring only once. The sample here was CD4+ or CD8+ T cells sorted from blood, taken in a trial of the OX40 agonist ivuxolimab. Receptors originate from an adult with an advanced solid tumor such as melanoma, head and neck, liver or kidney cancer.

The gene calls are TRBV5-4 and TRBJ2-2; D might be TRBD2 (6 bases). The CDR3 contains 16 residues. CDR1 SGHNT and CDR2 YYREEE come from the germline V gene (reference sequence). Trimming removed 3 bases from V and 6 bases from J, with 18 bases in between. The CDR3 reads CASSYGPQRVAGELFF. The CDR3 region has the DNA TGTGCCAGCAGCTACGGACCACAGCGGGTAGCCGGGGAGCTGTTTTTT.

This clone was counted ten times or more. This chain connects TRBV10-3 to TRBJ2-5; D is possibly TRBD1 (6 bases). Germline V CDR1 and CDR2: ENHRY, SYGVKD. The CDR3 is 14 residues long. V lost 5 bases and J lost 0, with 10 bases in between. DNA of the CDR3: TGTGCCATCAGTAAACGGGACAACCAAGAGACCCAGTACTTC. Translating gives CAISKRDNQETQYF.

This chain connects TRBV28 to TRBJ2-1, with a possible D match to TRBD1 (6 bases). Germline assignment: CDR1 MDHEN and CDR2 SYDVKM. The V end was cut by 3 bases, the J end by 7 bases, with 25 bases between. CDR3 size: 18 residues. CDR3 protein: CASSFPLGAGADRNEQFF. The DNA for the CDR3 is TGTGCCAGCAGTTTCCCGCTAGGGGCAGGGGCTGATAGAAATGAGCAGTTCTTC.

J is TRBJ1-2 and V is TRBV5-1, with D possibly matching TRBD1 (6 bases). V shed 7 bases and J shed 3 bases, with 16 bases lying between them. Germline V gives CDR1 SGHRS, CDR2 YFSETQ. This CDR3 comprises 14 residues. Written as DNA, the CDR3 is TGCGCCAGCCGTAGTATAGGGGGGCACTATGGCTACACCTTC. This sequence encodes CASRSIGGHYGYTF. Full variable domain (rest looked up from reference TRBV5-1 and TRBJ1-2): KAGVTQTPRYLIKTRGQQVTLSCSPISGHRSVSWYQQTPGQGLQFLFEYFSETQRNKGNFPGRFSGRQFSNSRSEMNVSTLELGDSALYLCASRSIGGHYGYTFGSGTRLTVV.

This rearrangement joins TRBV7-3 to TRBJ2-3, with 7 bases aligning to TRBD2. The V segment lost 0 bases and the J segment 3 bases; nucleotides outside the gene matches: 3. CDR1 is SGHTA and CDR2 is FQGTGA in the germline V gene. There are 15 residues in the CDR3. CDR3 protein: CASSLTKLATDTQYF. The CDR3 DNA is TGTGCCAGCAGCTTAACGAAACTAGCGACAGATACGCAGTATTTT.

The chain has TRBV4-1 and TRBJ2-5; no clear D. The CDR3 is 16 amino acids. CDR1 is MGHRA and CDR2 is YSYEKL in the germline V gene. Between the trimmed V and J ends, which lost 4 bases and 2 bases, there was a span of 17 bases. The CDR3 reads CASSLTRLDLQETQYF. The CDR3 coding sequence is TGCGCCAGCAGCCTCACACGACTGGACCTTCAAGAGACCCAGTACTTC.

CDR3 loop: CASSLTATAEAFF. CDR3 bases: TGCGCCAGCAGCTTGACAGCCACAGCTGAAGCTTTCTTT. The V call is TRBV5-1, the J call TRBJ1-1; the D is unclear. Germline V CDR1 and CDR2: SGHRS, YFSETQ. Trimming removed 1 base at V and 6 bases at J, with 10 bases between. The CDR3 totals 13 residues.

The genes are TRBV6-1 and TRBJ1-5; 11 nucleotides line up with TRBD1. Germline CDR1 reads MNHNS; CDR2 reads SASEGT. There are 15 residues in the CDR3. With 8 bases clipped from V and 6 bases from J, the junction kept 9 bases outside the gene matches. CDR3 nucleotides: TGTGCCAGCGGCGGGACAGGGGGTTTCCCTCAGCCCCAGCATTTT. Its translation: CASGGTGGFPQPQHF.

This chain connects TRBV5-1 to TRBJ1-1; 12 nucleotides align to TRBD1. Germline CDR1 is SGHRS and CDR2 is YFSETQ. The V and J ends lost 2 bases and 12 bases, in that order; junction bases with no gene match: 8. CDR3 size: 14 residues. The CDR3 region is CASSFGTGGDQSFF. The DNA for the CDR3 is TGCGCCAGCAGCTTCGGGACAGGGGGCGATCAATCTTTCTTT.

This clone was recorded once. The chain uses TRBV5-8 and TRBJ1-2, with 9 bases matching TRBD1. The germline CDR1 and CDR2 sequences are SGHTS and YDEGEE. The CDR3 consists of 15 residues. The ends lost 4 bases at V and 7 bases at J; junction bases unmatched: 11. The CDR3: CASSIPTGGGSGYTF. CDR3 DNA: TGTGCCAGCAGCATCCCGACAGGGGGAGGGAGTGGCTACACCTTC.

J is TRBJ1-1 and V is TRBV6-5, with 7 bases fitting TRBD1. The germline CDR1 and CDR2 sequences are MNHEY and SVGAGI. Trimming at V came to 5 bases and at J to 9 bases, leaving 3 bases not matched to a gene. The CDR3 extends over 11 amino acids. CDR3 protein: CASSTGAQAFF. As DNA, the CDR3 is TGTGCCAGCAGTACAGGGGCCCAAGCTTTCTTT.

The chain links TRBV7-8 to TRBJ2-1; 7 bases agree with TRBD2. The V segment lost 2 bases and the J segment 0 bases; nucleotides outside the gene matches: 10. The CDR3 totals 18 residues. Germline V lookup: CDR1 SGHVS, CDR2 FQNEAQ. CDR3 amino acids: CASSLKAGILSSYNEQFF. The DNA of the CDR3 is TGTGCCAGCAGCTTAAAAGCGGGGATCCTGAGCTCCTACAATGAGCAGTTCTTC.

The chain has TRBV19 and TRBJ1-2; 7 nucleotides match TRBD1. V was pared by 3 bases and J by 1 base, with 5 bases of the junction left unmatched. CDR1 LNHDA and CDR2 SQIVND come from the germline V gene (reference sequence). This CDR3 comprises 15 residues. CDR3 protein: CASSIGTANNYGYTF. The CDR3 nucleotides are TGTGCCAGTAGTATCGGGACAGCGAATAACTATGGCTACACCTTC.

V and J are TRBV7-6 and TRBJ1-5; no definite D call. This CDR3 is 13 amino acids long. Per the germline V gene, CDR1 is SGHVS and CDR2 is FNYEAQ. The ends were cut back, 1 base at V and 0 bases at J, with 1 base in the middle. The DNA of the CDR3 is TGTGCCAGCAGCTTAGATAGCAATCAGCCCCAGCATTTT. This gives the protein CASSLDSNQPQHF.

By sample fraction, this clone is medium-sized. J is TRBJ1-5 and V is TRBV19; D may be TRBD1 (6 bases). The CDR3 has 13 amino acids. Germline V gene sequence: CDR1 LNHDA, CDR2 SQIVND (reference sequence). V was pared by 10 bases and J by 4 bases, with 14 bases between. This chain's CDR3 is CATTTGQNQPQHF. For the CDR3, the DNA is TGTGCCACTACTACAGGGCAAAATCAGCCCCAGCATTTT.

The J gene is TRBJ2-1, the V gene TRBV28, with 10 bases aligning to TRBD1. This CDR3 has 17 amino acids. Germline trimming cut 2 bases from V and 7 bases from J; bases unmatched to any gene: 11. Per the germline V gene, CDR1 is MDHEN and CDR2 is SYDVKM. CDR3 sequence: CASSLDLFRDRGNEQFF. CDR3 sequence (DNA): TGTGCCAGCAGTTTAGACCTTTTCCGGGACAGGGGAAATGAGCAGTTCTTC.

This chain connects TRBV6-1 to TRBJ2-5; 8 nucleotides agree with TRBD1. The V and J ends lost 7 bases and 7 bases, in that order; junction bases with no gene match: 8. The V gene's germline CDR1 is MNHNS and CDR2 SASEGT. The CDR3 is 13 amino acids. This chain's CDR3 is CASTGQGPGTQYF. The CDR3 DNA reads as TGTGCCAGCACTGGACAGGGCCCCGGGACCCAGTACTTC.

The V call is TRBV5-4, the J call TRBJ1-4, with a weak D call TRBD1 (6 bases). V was clipped by 4 bases and J by 5 bases, with 15 bases between them. The CDR3 is made up of 15 amino acids. Per germline, CDR1 SGHNT and CDR2 YYREEE (reference sequence). As DNA, the CDR3 is TGTGCCAGCAGCCCTGGGACACATGGAAATGAAAAACTGTTTTTT. This translates into CASSPGTHGNEKLFF.

The chain employs TRBV7-2 and TRBJ2-3, with D perhaps matching TRBD2 (6 bases). Trimming removed 7 bases at V and 4 bases at J, with 12 bases between. Germline V CDR1 and CDR2: SGHTA, FQGNSA. This CDR3 region has 13 residues. CDR3 in DNA: TGTGCCAGCAAGACTAGGCCTGCAGATACGCAGTATTTT. It translates to CASKTRPADTQYF.

This clone showed up just once. The chain links TRBV28 to TRBJ2-7, with D unresolved. The CDR3 is 13 residues long. V shed 5 bases and J shed 2 bases, with 10 bases lying between them. Germline V gene data show CDR1 as MDHEN and CDR2 as SYDVKM. The CDR3 here is CASSPRTTYEQYF. The CDR3 DNA reads as TGTGCCAGCAGTCCCCGGACCACCTACGAGCAGTACTTC.

The chain is built from TRBV5-1 and TRBJ2-1; 12 nucleotides line up with TRBD1. Germline CDR1 is SGHRS and CDR2 is YFSETQ. After removal of 6 bases from V and 10 bases from J, the junction contained 8 bases not matched to a gene. The CDR3 totals 14 residues. The DNA of the CDR3 is TGCGCCAGCACCGGGACAGGGGGCGCGGGGGAGCAGTTCTTC. Its protein is CASTGTGGAGEQFF.

The J gene is TRBJ1-1, the V gene TRBV29-1; D call uncertain. The V and J ends lost 4 bases and 7 bases respectively, with 13 bases between them. Germline V gene data show CDR1 as SQVTM and CDR2 as ANQGSEA. The CDR3 sequence is 12 residues long. Here the CDR3 DNA reads TGCAGCGTTGGGGCAGGACCTTATGAAGCTTTCTTT. Its protein is CSVGAGPYEAFF.

The chain has TRBV2 and TRBJ1-1, with D uncertain. V dropped 7 bases and J dropped 1 base, with 10 bases sitting between them. This CDR3 has 13 amino acids. CDR1 is SNHLY, CDR2 FYNNEI, per germline. The CDR3 sequence is CASMSQWNTEAFF. The DNA for the CDR3 is TGTGCCAGCATGAGTCAGTGGAACACTGAAGCTTTCTTT.

The CDR3 reads CASSPIDRGNSPLHF. The CDR3 DNA reads TGTGCCAGCAGTCCCATTGACAGGGGTAATTCACCCCTCCACTTT. This sequence joins TRBV6-1 and TRBJ1-6, with 8 positions matching TRBD1. V lost 5 bases to trimming and J lost 6 bases; unmatched junction nucleotides: 6. Germline V gene sequence: CDR1 MNHNS, CDR2 SASEGT. This CDR3 has 15 residues.

This chain connects TRBV18 to TRBJ1-6; 8 bases line up with TRBD1. Trimming took 3 bases from V and 5 from J; bases not matched to a gene: 6. There are 16 residues in the CDR3. The V gene's germline CDR1 is KGHSH and CDR2 LQKENI. The CDR3 DNA follows: TGTGCCAGCTCACCCGGGTCACAGGGGGATAATTCACCCCTCCACTTT. Translated, it gives CASSPGSQGDNSPLHF.

The chain recombines TRBV7-3 with TRBJ2-4; no firm D call. The CDR3 consists of 15 residues. V was shortened by 5 bases and J by 2 bases, with 13 bases between the two germline ends. Germline assignment: CDR1 SGHTA and CDR2 FQGTGA. In DNA form, the CDR3 reads TGTGCCAGCAGCCCGGATAGAATCTCCAAAAACATTCAGTACTTC. Translating gives CASSPDRISKNIQYF.

CDR3 amino acids: CASTSRPASGDTQYF. For the CDR3, the DNA is TGTGCCAGCACCTCCCGACCCGCCTCGGGGGATACGCAGTATTTT. The chain links TRBV27 to TRBJ2-3, with D possibly matching TRBD2 (5 bases). Trimming cost V 7 bases and J 6 bases, with 20 bases left between them. The length of the CDR3 is 15 residues. CDR1 MNHEY and CDR2 SMNVEV come from the germline V gene (reference sequence).